A single sample gave rise to the 30 T cell receptor beta chains below, sequenced in a study of T cells in Graves' hyperthyroidism and ophthalmopathy. Amplified regions were TCR beta CDR3 sequences from RNA transcripts. First-round RT-PCR of the TCR CDR3 relied on the HTBI primer set. TCRdb re-called the multiplex PCR reads through MiXCR, storing one row per CDR3 protein. This sample has 650,000 to 700,000 distinct CDR3 sequences, with approximately 15% found just once. The sequenced material came from blood. The receptors here all came from a man between 45 and 60 years old with Graves' hyperthyroidism.

This chain links TRBV5-1 with TRBJ2-3; TRBD2 matches at 11 bases. From germline, CDR1 is SGHRS and CDR2 YFSETQ. The length of the CDR3 is 17 residues. V dropped 4 bases and J dropped 4; count of bases not matched to a gene: 11. CDR3 DNA: TGCGCCAGCAGCGAGAGGGCCACTAGCGGGAGCTCAGATACGCAGTATTTT. Its protein product is CASSERATSGSSDTQYF.

The rearrangement uses TRBV28 and TRBJ1-2; TRBD1 agrees at 10 bases. Unmatched junction bases numbered 5, after V lost 6 bases and J lost 7 bases. The CDR3 covers 13 residues. Germline lookup yields CDR1 MDHEN and CDR2 SYDVKM. CDR3 coding DNA: TGTGCCAGCAGGGGGACAGGGGAGCGTGGCTACACCTTC. This codes for CASRGTGERGYTF.

This clonotype was picked up many times. CDR3 amino acids: CAATAGSRGYTF. In nucleotides, the CDR3 is TGTGCCGCTACAGCGGGTTCGCGTGGCTACACCTTC. The chain has TRBV2 and TRBJ1-2, with no clear D. V lost 11 bases and J 7 bases, leaving 17 bases between the germline ends. CDR3 length equals 12 residues. CDR1 is SNHLY, CDR2 FYNNEI, per germline.

Comments on this clonotype: Being one base from a much bigger clone, this may be a read error. This chain connects TRBV25-1 to TRBJ2-7; either TRBD1 or TRBD2 may supply D (5 bases each). V gave up 3 bases and J gave up 2 bases, with 11 bases separating them. The CDR3 loop spans 14 amino acids. The germline V gene encodes CDR1 MGHDK and CDR2 SYGVNS. In nucleotides, the CDR3 is TGTGCCAGCAGTGACCCGGGACGGCCCTACGAGCAGTACTTC. Translation: CASSDPGRPYEQYF.

In this sample, this clonotype turned up many times. The J gene is TRBJ2-1, the V gene TRBV28; a weak D match, TRBD2 (6 bases). The CDR3 sequence is 14 residues long. V lost 3 bases, J lost 8 bases, and 14 bases lay in between. Germline V gives CDR1 MDHEN, CDR2 SYDVKM. CDR3 loop: CASSLTSASHEQFF. The CDR3 DNA is TGTGCCAGCAGTTTGACTAGTGCCTCGCATGAGCAGTTCTTC.

This clonotype was detected only a few times. The chain couples TRBV29-1 to TRBJ2-1; TRBD2 matches at 14 bases. V shed 5 bases, J shed 9 bases, and the junction held 9 bases outside the gene matches. The germline gives CDR1 SQVTM, CDR2 ANQGSEA. The CDR3 has 15 amino acids. The CDR3 sequence is CSVCEGLAGVGEQFF. The CDR3 coding sequence is TGCAGCGTTTGCGAGGGACTAGCGGGAGTGGGTGAGCAGTTCTTC.

This clonotype was observed a few times. The chain's CDR3 is CASTPRGAGGGETQYF. CDR3 bases: TGTGCCAGCACCCCTCGGGGAGCGGGAGGTGGTGAGACCCAGTACTTC. V usage is TRBV28 and J usage is TRBJ2-5; 9 positions match TRBD2. CDR1 is MDHEN and CDR2 is SYDVKM in the germline V gene. V lost 7 bases to trimming and J lost 5 bases; unmatched junction nucleotides: 14. The CDR3 has 16 amino acids.

Only a few counts were recorded for this clonotype. V and J are TRBV6-1 and TRBJ1-2; tentatively, D is TRBD1 (5 bases). This CDR3 comprises 13 residues. Germline V gene lookup returns CDR1 MNHNS and CDR2 SASEGT. The V end lost 7 bases, the J end lost 3 bases, and 12 bases lay between the germline ends. For the CDR3, the DNA is TGTGCCAGCAAGAGGAGCAGGGACTATGGCTACACCTTC. Translating it yields CASKRSRDYGYTF.

This clonotype has only a few counts. The rearrangement links TRBV4-1 to TRBJ2-2; 7 bases are a match to TRBD1. There are 17 residues in the CDR3. The germline V gene encodes CDR1 MGHRA and CDR2 YSYEKL. The ends lost 3 bases at V and 4 bases at J; junction bases unmatched: 11. The CDR3 region has the DNA TGCGCCAGCAGCCATCCACAGGGGATCTCGGGCACCGGGGAGCTGTTTTTT. Residues: CASSHPQGISGTGELFF.

This clonotype was detected ten times or more. The genes are TRBV27 and TRBJ1-6; 8 nucleotides line up with TRBD1. Unmatched junction bases numbered 9, after V lost 6 bases and J lost 2 bases. The CDR3 spans 17 residues. Germline loops: CDR1 MNHEY, CDR2 SMNVEV (reference sequence). The CDR3 DNA reads as TGTGCCAGCAGCCTGGGGACGACAGGGGCCTATAATTCACCCCTCCACTTT. Translated, it gives CASSLGTTGAYNSPLHF.

On this clonotype: A clone one base away is much larger, so this may be a read error. This chain joins TRBV30 and TRBJ2-3; 7 nucleotides line up with TRBD1. The length of the CDR3 is 12 residues. Germline lookup yields CDR1 GTSNPN and CDR2 SVGIG (reference sequence). The CDR3, as DNA: TGTGTCTGGAGGCCTCCAGGGGGTACGCAGTATTTT. Protein product: CVWRPPGGTQYF.

Here the CDR3 DNA reads TGTGCCAGCTCACCGATACGGACCTCCTACAATGAGCAGTTCTTC. It specifies CASSPIRTSYNEQFF. The chain joins TRBV18 to TRBJ2-1; D uncertain. The CDR3 is 15 residues long. Trimming cost V 3 bases and J 0 bases, with 9 bases left between them. Germline V CDR1 and CDR2: KGHSH, LQKENI. Full variable domain (outside the CDR3, taken from reference TRBV18 and TRBJ2-1): NAGVMQNPRHLVRRRGQEARLRCSPMKGHSHVYWYRQLPEEGLKFMVYLQKENIIDESGMPKERFSAEFPKEGPSILRIQQVVRGDSAAYFCASSPIRTSYNEQFFGPGTRLTVL.

This clonotype was found many times. V and J are TRBV6-1 and TRBJ1-2; D might be TRBD1 (6 bases). The CDR3 is made up of 13 amino acids. V was cut by 5 bases and J by 8 bases, with 15 bases left in between. Germline CDR1 MNHNS, CDR2 SASEGT. The CDR3 protein is CASSLQGFEGYTF. The CDR3 region has the DNA TGTGCCAGCAGTTTACAGGGATTTGAGGGCTACACCTTC.

At least ten counts were recorded for this clonotype. The chain joins TRBV28 to TRBJ2-1; 10 positions match TRBD2. The germline CDR1 and CDR2 sequences are MDHEN and SYDVKM. This CDR3 spans 16 amino acids. The trim removed 8 bases at V and 8 bases at J, leaving 15 bases unmatched. Written as DNA, the CDR3 is TGTGCCAGCGCGGGGAGAGGGAGCGGGAGGGCCGATGAGCAGTTCTTC. This sequence encodes CASAGRGSGRADEQFF.

The rearrangement joins TRBV12-3 or TRBV12-4 to TRBJ2-1; 13 bases are a match to TRBD2. Unmatched junction bases numbered 12, after V lost 4 bases and J lost 15 bases. The CDR3 consists of 15 residues. The CDR3 region has the DNA TGTGCCAGCAGTTCAGCCGGGACTAGCGGGGCTAGAGGGTTCTTC. Translating gives CASSSAGTSGARGFF.

This clonotype occurred a few times. The gene calls are TRBV19 and TRBJ2-1, with TRBD2 as a possible D gene (5 bases). The CDR3 has 16 residues. Between the trimmed V and J ends, which lost 4 bases and 8 bases, there was a span of 21 bases. Germline CDR1 reads LNHDA; CDR2 reads SQIVND (reference sequence). DNA for the CDR3: TGTGCCAGTAGTAATGCGGGCACCCTCGCTCGTCATGAGCAGTTCTTC. This codes for CASSNAGTLARHEQFF.

Regarding this clonotype: Mismatch with germline at one junction end may stem from a read error. The rearrangement joins TRBV27 to TRBJ1-3; D might be TRBD1 (6 bases). The germline CDR1 and CDR2 sequences are MNHEY and SMNVEV (reference sequence). The CDR3 length is 18 residues. The CDR3 loop is CASSPDRSFLFSGNIIYF. CDR3 coding DNA: TGTGCCAGCAGTCCCGACAGGTCATTCTTATTCTCTGGAAACATCATATATTTT.

This clonotype appeared many times. This chain links TRBV27 with TRBJ2-1; D uncertain. The V gene's germline CDR1 is MNHEY and CDR2 SMNVEV (reference sequence). The CDR3 consists of 16 residues. V lost 2 bases, J lost 0 bases, and 11 bases lay in between. In DNA form, the CDR3 reads TGTGCCAGCAGTTTAGTGCGGCCGAGCTCCTACAATGAGCAGTTCTTC. This encodes CASSLVRPSSYNEQFF.

This clonotype was observed a few times. The chain uses TRBV3-1 and TRBJ2-3, with D hard to call. Germline assignment: CDR1 LGHDT and CDR2 YNNKEL (reference sequence). The CDR3 runs to 15 residues. V was clipped by 4 bases and J by 2 bases, with 13 bases between them. The CDR3 region has the DNA TGTGCCAGCAGCCCCCTCAGGAAACTCACAGATACGCAGTATTTT. As protein: CASSPLRKLTDTQYF.

This clonotype was counted a few times. The chain combines TRBV7-9 with TRBJ2-5; 9 bases are shared with TRBD1. This CDR3 is built from 12 residues. Trimming at V came to 5 bases and at J to 10 bases, leaving 5 bases not matched to a gene. Germline loops: CDR1 SEHNR, CDR2 FQNEAQ (reference sequence). CDR3 in amino acids: CASSVTGGLQYF. In nucleotides, the CDR3 is TGTGCCAGCAGCGTAACAGGGGGCCTCCAGTACTTC.

This chain's CDR3 is CATSDHRTGGLGANVLTF. The DNA for the CDR3 is TGTGCCACCAGTGATCACCGGACCGGCGGGTTGGGGGCCAACGTCCTGACTTTC. V is TRBV24-1 and J is TRBJ2-6, with TRBD2 as a possible D gene (5 bases). Germline loops: CDR1 KGHDR, CDR2 SFDVKD. The CDR3 length is 18 residues. Trimming pared 3 bases from V and 4 bases from J, leaving 18 bases between.

The V and J genes are TRBV28 and TRBJ2-7, with 7 bases matching TRBD1. Trimming removed 11 bases from V and 3 bases from J; junction bases left unmatched: 10. CDR1 and CDR2 (germline): MDHEN, SYDVKM. This CDR3 has 13 amino acids. The CDR3: CASQTGNSYEQYF. CDR3 DNA sequence: TGTGCCTCCCAGACAGGGAATAGCTACGAGCAGTACTTC.

The chain carries TRBV28 and TRBJ2-5; D remains unclear. The V gene's germline CDR1 is MDHEN and CDR2 SYDVKM. The CDR3 length is 13 residues. V was pared by 8 bases and J by 0 bases, with 10 bases between. This chain's CDR3 is CASGYLNQETQYF. DNA for the CDR3: TGTGCCAGCGGTTACCTAAACCAAGAGACCCAGTACTTC.

The V and J genes are TRBV6-1 and TRBJ1-1; D perhaps matches TRBD1 (5 bases). Deletions cut 5 bases from V and 5 bases from J, with 15 bases between. In germline, CDR1 is MNHNS, CDR2 SASEGT. The CDR3 consists of 14 residues. CDR3 region: CASSPGRRTTEAFF. The CDR3 region has the DNA TGTGCCAGCAGTCCGGGACGGAGAACAACTGAAGCTTTCTTT.

The sample holds many counts of this clonotype. The chain has TRBV12-3 or TRBV12-4 and TRBJ1-3; D gene ambiguous. V shed 5 bases and J shed 7 bases, with 18 bases lying between them. The CDR3 is 15 amino acids. DNA for the CDR3: TGTGCCAGCAGTGGGCTTCCTGGAGGAAGGAACACCATATATTTT. This sequence encodes CASSGLPGGRNTIYF.

This clonotype was seen only a few times. The chain links TRBV29-1 to TRBJ2-3; D is unclear. Trimming pared 6 bases from V and 0 bases from J, leaving 7 bases between. Germline lookup yields CDR1 SQVTM and CDR2 ANQGSEA. The CDR3 runs 12 residues. The CDR3 loop is CSVATSTDTQYF. CDR3 in DNA: TGCAGCGTCGCCACTAGCACAGATACGCAGTATTTT.

This clonotype has ten or more counts. The gene calls are TRBV30 and TRBJ2-7; D gene ambiguous. The germline V gene has CDR1 GTSNPN and CDR2 SVGIG (reference sequence). V shed 6 bases and J shed 3 bases, with 15 bases lying between them. The CDR3 contains 13 residues. CDR3: CACMSGPGYEQYF. As DNA, the CDR3 is TGTGCCTGTATGTCAGGACCGGGCTACGAGCAGTACTTC.

This clonotype was seen ten or more times. The J gene is TRBJ2-1, the V gene TRBV28; 10 nucleotides align to TRBD1. Per germline, CDR1 MDHEN and CDR2 SYDVKM. The length of the CDR3 is 15 residues. J was trimmed by 8 bases and V by 5 bases; bases with no gene match: 9. This chain's CDR3 is CASSAPGQGNDEQFF. As DNA, the CDR3 is TGTGCCAGCAGTGCCCCGGGACAGGGGAACGATGAGCAGTTCTTC.

This clonotype was found many times. The V call is TRBV6-1, the J call TRBJ2-1, with 7 bases lining up with TRBD2. CDR3 size: 14 residues. V shed 8 bases and J 1 base; nucleotides not matched to a gene: 5. Per the germline V gene, CDR1 is MNHNS and CDR2 is SASEGT. The CDR3 sequence: CASAWGGSYNEQFF. In DNA, the CDR3 is TGTGCCAGCGCGTGGGGGGGATCCTACAATGAGCAGTTCTTC.

This clonotype was counted a single time. V gene TRBV5-1 combines with J gene TRBJ2-7; 9 bases map to TRBD2. This CDR3 region has 15 residues. V dropped 4 bases and J dropped 3; count of bases not matched to a gene: 8. Looked up from germline, CDR1 is SGHRS and CDR2 is YFSETQ. CDR3 in amino acids: CASSRGSGSIYEQYF. CDR3 sequence (DNA): TGCGCCAGCAGCAGGGGTAGCGGGAGTATCTACGAGCAGTACTTC.